This T cell receptor beta chain was recorded in a study of technical replicates of blood from a handful of donors. Germline-derived CDR1 and CDR2 are MNHEY and SMNVEV (reference sequence). CDR3 size: 15 residues. V was shortened by 1 base and J by 6 bases, with 15 bases between the two germline ends. This table comes from immunoSEQ multiplex PCR, and its TCRdb copy is limited to in-frame clones, with some not included. The repertoire includes about 80,000 clones, 95% to 98% of them detected once, and 0.15% to 0.2% sits in the top ten. The sequence derives from a human donor in good health. Sequencing was done on a sample of T cells isolated from PBMCs. The chain links TRBV27 to TRBJ1-2; possible D gene TRBD1, 5 bases. CDR3 sequence (DNA): TGTGCCAGCAGTTTATTAGCGGGACGAGGTGATGGCTACACCTTC. Protein product: CASSLLAGRGDGYTF.